Listed below are T cell receptor beta chains from one sample, sequenced in a study of long-term antiretroviral therapy in people with HIV. Sequencing used immunoSEQ multiplex PCR; TCRdb keeps in-frame clones, though not all of them. The sample lists tens of thousands of clones, about 85% occurring once. The source material was unsorted PBMCs, sampled roughly 2.8 years before starting antiretroviral therapy. The source of these receptors is a woman aged 25-40 years with HIV. Each CDR3 is given with its conserved first and last residue. The D gene is left open where the match is weak. Part of the rows lack a size; the others show once, few, many or a class for expanded clones.

clone_size: .
d_call: .
j_call: TRBJ2-3
v_call: TRBV10-3
cdr3_aa: CAISESESSTDTQYF
cdr3_nt: TGTGCCATCAGTGAAAGCGAGTCTAGCACAGATACGCAGTATTTT

clone_size: .
d_call: .
j_call: TRBJ1-3
v_call: TRBV7-2
cdr3_aa: CASSLDLGKAGNTIYF
cdr3_nt: TGTGCCAGCAGCTTAGATCTAGGAAAGGCTGGAAACACCATATATTTT

clone_size: .
d_call: TRBD1
j_call: TRBJ1-1
v_call: TRBV30
cdr3_aa: CAWISRDRVPKMNTEAFF
cdr3_nt: TGTGCCTGGATTTCGCGGGACAGGGTGCCGAAAATGAACACTGAAGCTTTCTTT

clone_size: .
d_call: .
j_call: TRBJ1-2
v_call: TRBV5-1
cdr3_aa: CASSLDRTGTDAYGYTF
cdr3_nt: TGCGCCAGCAGCTTGGATCGGACCGGGACGGACGCCTATGGCTACACCTTC

clone_size: .
d_call: TRBD1
j_call: TRBJ1-3
v_call: TRBV18
cdr3_aa: CASRQGDSGNTIYF
cdr3_nt: TGTGCCAGTCGACAGGGGGACTCTGGAAACACCATATATTTT

clone_size: .
d_call: TRBD1
j_call: TRBJ2-1
v_call: TRBV2
cdr3_aa: CASSPRGSSYNEQFF
cdr3_nt: TGTGCCAGCAGTCCCAGGGGGAGCTCCTACAATGAGCAGTTCTTC

clone_size: .
d_call: .
j_call: TRBJ2-1
v_call: TRBV5-1
cdr3_aa: CASSLEGGRVSYNEQFF
cdr3_nt: TGCGCCAGCAGCTTGGAGGGGGGGCGCGTTTCCTACAATGAGCAGTTCTTC

clone_size: .
d_call: .
j_call: TRBJ1-1
v_call: TRBV5-1
cdr3_aa: CASSLEGFGVGTEAFF
cdr3_nt: TGCGCCAGCAGCTTGGAGGGGTTCGGGGTAGGCACTGAAGCTTTCTTT

clone_size: .
d_call: .
j_call: TRBJ1-3
v_call: TRBV29-1
cdr3_aa: CSVEAGTTSGNTIYF
cdr3_nt: TGCAGCGTTGAAGCAGGGACAACTTCTGGAAACACCATATATTTT

clone_size: .
d_call: .
j_call: TRBJ1-5
v_call: TRBV6-6
cdr3_aa: CASSLGRVGSNQPQHF
cdr3_nt: TGTGCCAGCAGTTTAGGCAGGGTTGGGAGCAATCAGCCCCAGCATTTT

clone_size: .
d_call: .
j_call: TRBJ1-2
v_call: TRBV9
cdr3_aa: CASMGDYGYTF
cdr3_nt: TGTGCCAGTATGGGGGACTATGGCTACACCTTC

clone_size: .
d_call: .
j_call: TRBJ2-1
v_call: TRBV19
cdr3_aa: CASSSASYNEQFF
cdr3_nt: TGTGCCAGTAGTAGCGCGTCCTACAATGAGCAGTTCTTC

clone_size: .
d_call: TRBD1
j_call: TRBJ2-3
v_call: TRBV2
cdr3_aa: CASTSDRRTDTQYF
cdr3_nt: TGTGCCAGCACCTCGGACAGGCGCACAGATACGCAGTATTTT

clone_size: .
d_call: TRBD2
j_call: TRBJ2-5
v_call: TRBV5-1
cdr3_aa: CASSSAGGSQETQYF
cdr3_nt: TGCGCCAGCAGCTCGGCGGGGGGGTCTCAAGAGACCCAGTACTTC

clone_size: .
d_call: .
j_call: TRBJ1-1
v_call: TRBV14
cdr3_aa: CASSSTVWQTEAFF
cdr3_nt: TGTGCCAGCAGCTCCACAGTCTGGCAGACTGAAGCTTTCTTT

clone_size: once
d_call: .
j_call: TRBJ1-1
v_call: TRBV19
cdr3_aa: CASSRRGSVLNTEAFF
cdr3_nt: TGTGCCAGTAGTCGGAGAGGGTCCGTTCTGAACACTGAAGCTTTCTTT

clone_size: .
d_call: TRBD2
j_call: TRBJ2-3
v_call: TRBV5-1
cdr3_aa: CASSLGPAGAHLDTQYF
cdr3_nt: TGCGCCAGCAGCTTGGGGCCAGCGGGGGCCCACCTAGATACGCAGTATTTT

clone_size: .
d_call: TRBD1
j_call: TRBJ2-6
v_call: TRBV11-2
cdr3_aa: CASSLAGTGAHSGANVLTF
cdr3_nt: TGTGCCAGCAGCTTAGCGGGGACAGGGGCTCACTCTGGGGCCAACGTCCTGACTTTC

clone_size: .
d_call: .
j_call: TRBJ1-6
v_call: TRBV4-1
cdr3_aa: CASSQETTGFGWNSPLHF
cdr3_nt: TGCGCCAGCAGCCAAGAAACCACGGGATTTGGATGGAATTCACCCCTCCACTTT

clone_size: medium-sized
d_call: TRBD1
j_call: TRBJ2-3
v_call: TRBV7-9
cdr3_aa: CASSSGDRGRNTQYF
cdr3_nt: TGTGCCAGCAGCTCGGGGGACAGGGGTAGGAATACGCAGTATTTT

clone_size: .
d_call: .
j_call: TRBJ1-5
v_call: TRBV27
cdr3_aa: CAIIRRTPQHF
cdr3_nt: TGTGCCATCATACGACGGACGCCCCAGCATTTT

clone_size: .
d_call: TRBD1
j_call: TRBJ2-7
v_call: TRBV10-3
cdr3_aa: CAIRPGQGYYEQYF
cdr3_nt: TGTGCCATCAGGCCGGGACAGGGATACTACGAGCAGTACTTC

clone_size: .
d_call: .
j_call: TRBJ1-1
v_call: TRBV6-1
cdr3_aa: CASSAKGRAEAFF
cdr3_nt: TGTGCCAGCAGTGCGAAGGGGCGGGCTGAAGCTTTCTTT

clone_size: .
d_call: .
j_call: TRBJ2-1
v_call: TRBV6-1
cdr3_aa: CASRDPGGHLNEQFF
cdr3_nt: TGTGCCAGCAGGGACCCGGGGGGCCACTTGAATGAGCAGTTCTTC

clone_size: .
d_call: .
j_call: TRBJ2-6
v_call: TRBV5-1
cdr3_aa: CASRPGANVLTF
cdr3_nt: TGCGCCAGCCGCCCTGGGGCCAACGTCCTGACTTTC

clone_size: .
d_call: TRBD1
j_call: TRBJ1-2
v_call: TRBV5-1
cdr3_aa: CASRTGSSGYTF
cdr3_nt: TGCGCCAGCCGGACAGGGTCGAGTGGCTACACCTTC

clone_size: .
d_call: TRBD1
j_call: TRBJ1-1
v_call: TRBV5-5
cdr3_aa: CASSLEAGGGTEAFF
cdr3_nt: TGTGCCAGCAGCTTGGAGGCAGGGGGTGGTACTGAAGCTTTCTTT

clone_size: once
d_call: TRBD1
j_call: TRBJ1-2
v_call: TRBV7-2
cdr3_aa: CASSPDRGTYGYTF
cdr3_nt: TGTGCCAGCAGCCCCGACAGGGGCACCTATGGCTACACCTTC

clone_size: .
d_call: .
j_call: TRBJ1-2
v_call: TRBV2
cdr3_aa: CASSALTGYGYTF
cdr3_nt: TGTGCCAGCAGTGCCCTGACGGGTTATGGCTACACCTTC

clone_size: .
d_call: .
j_call: TRBJ1-2
v_call: TRBV21-1
cdr3_aa: CASSKVGTGRPERYTF
cdr3_nt: TGTGCCAGCAGCAAAGTAGGGACAGGGCGACCCGAGCGCTACACCTTC

clone_size: few
d_call: TRBD2
j_call: TRBJ2-1
v_call: TRBV2
cdr3_aa: CASSESGGGTRDEQFF
cdr3_nt: TGTGCCAGCAGTGAATCTGGCGGGGGGACCAGAGATGAGCAGTTCTTC

clone_size: .
d_call: .
j_call: TRBJ2-1
v_call: TRBV27
cdr3_aa: CASSLSGNPLYNEQFF
cdr3_nt: TGTGCCAGCAGTTTATCGGGGAACCCTCTTTACAATGAGCAGTTCTTC

clone_size: .
d_call: .
j_call: TRBJ2-3
v_call: TRBV6-1
cdr3_aa: CANRPQSTDTQYF
cdr3_nt: TGTGCCAACCGACCGCAAAGCACAGATACGCAGTATTTT

clone_size: .
d_call: .
j_call: TRBJ2-3
v_call: TRBV30
cdr3_aa: CAWSNGPRGADTQYF
cdr3_nt: TGTGCCTGGAGTAATGGGCCTAGAGGGGCAGATACGCAGTATTTT

clone_size: once
d_call: TRBD2
j_call: TRBJ2-2
v_call: TRBV2
cdr3_aa: CASSTGGWTGELFF
cdr3_nt: TGTGCCAGCAGCACGGGGGGGTGGACCGGGGAGCTGTTTTTT

clone_size: .
d_call: .
j_call: TRBJ1-1
v_call: TRBV29-1
cdr3_aa: CSVTFTEGTEAFF
cdr3_nt: TGCAGCGTTACCTTCACGGAGGGGACTGAAGCTTTCTTT

clone_size: .
d_call: .
j_call: TRBJ1-1
v_call: TRBV9
cdr3_aa: CASSVAEGRQEAFF
cdr3_nt: TGTGCCAGCAGCGTAGCCGAGGGCCGTCAAGAAGCTTTCTTT

clone_size: .
d_call: .
j_call: TRBJ1-5
v_call: TRBV6-6
cdr3_aa: CASSDKNSNQPQHF
cdr3_nt: TGTGCCAGCAGCGACAAGAATAGCAATCAGCCCCAGCATTTT

clone_size: .
d_call: .
j_call: TRBJ1-2
v_call: TRBV5-5
cdr3_aa: CASSFVRDYGYTF
cdr3_nt: TGTGCCAGCAGCTTTGTGAGGGACTATGGCTACACCTTC

clone_size: .
d_call: .
j_call: TRBJ2-1
v_call: TRBV2
cdr3_aa: CASSTGSYNEQFF
cdr3_nt: TGTGCCAGCTCGACGGGGTCCTACAATGAGCAGTTCTTC

clone_size: .
d_call: .
j_call: TRBJ2-1
v_call: TRBV6-5
cdr3_aa: CASSPRDGSYNEQFF
cdr3_nt: TGTGCCAGCAGCCCCCGGGACGGATCCTACAATGAGCAGTTCTTC

clone_size: .
d_call: .
j_call: TRBJ2-1
v_call: TRBV7-3
cdr3_aa: CASSQQQGSYNEQFF
cdr3_nt: TGTGCCAGCAGCCAACAGCAGGGGTCCTACAATGAGCAGTTCTTC

clone_size: .
d_call: TRBD2
j_call: TRBJ2-2
v_call: TRBV7-9
cdr3_aa: CASSPRTSTNTGELFF
cdr3_nt: TGTGCCAGCAGCCCAAGGACTAGCACGAACACCGGGGAGCTGTTTTTT

clone_size: .
d_call: .
j_call: TRBJ1-1
v_call: TRBV7-2
cdr3_aa: CASSWDKRTEAFF
cdr3_nt: TGTGCCAGCAGCTGGGACAAGCGGACTGAAGCTTTCTTT

clone_size: .
d_call: TRBD1
j_call: TRBJ1-2
v_call: TRBV6-1
cdr3_aa: CAIEPDRGVGYTF
cdr3_nt: TGTGCCATCGAACCGGACAGGGGCGTCGGCTACACCTTC

clone_size: .
d_call: .
j_call: TRBJ2-3
v_call: TRBV5-7
cdr3_aa: CASASERSPPDGTDTQYF
cdr3_nt: TGTGCGTCCGCCAGCGAGCGTAGTCCTCCCGATGGCACAGATACGCAGTATTTT

clone_size: .
d_call: TRBD1
j_call: TRBJ2-1
v_call: TRBV6-6
cdr3_aa: CASSYSLGTGDNEQFF
cdr3_nt: TGTGCCAGCAGTTACAGTCTAGGGACAGGGGATAATGAGCAGTTCTTC

clone_size: .
d_call: .
j_call: TRBJ1-5
v_call: TRBV21-1
cdr3_aa: CASKLSAQGEESNQPQHF
cdr3_nt: TGTGCCAGCAAACTCTCGGCCCAGGGGGAAGAAAGCAATCAGCCCCAGCATTTT

clone_size: .
d_call: .
j_call: TRBJ2-1
v_call: TRBV27
cdr3_aa: CATRQGGNEQFF
cdr3_nt: TGTGCCACACGCCAGGGGGGCAATGAGCAGTTCTTC

clone_size: .
d_call: .
j_call: TRBJ2-2
v_call: TRBV19
cdr3_aa: CASREQVNTGELFF
cdr3_nt: TGTGCCAGTAGAGAACAGGTGAACACCGGGGAGCTGTTTTTT

clone_size: .
d_call: TRBD1
j_call: TRBJ1-2
v_call: TRBV5-8
cdr3_aa: CAIHLTGTDYGYTF
cdr3_nt: TGTGCCATTCATCTGACAGGGACGGACTATGGCTACACCTTC

clone_size: .
d_call: .
j_call: TRBJ1-1
v_call: TRBV18
cdr3_aa: CASSPLYSTTEAFF
cdr3_nt: TGTGCCAGCTCACCCCTTTACTCTACCACTGAAGCTTTCTTT

clone_size: .
d_call: TRBD1
j_call: TRBJ1-1
v_call: TRBV7-3
cdr3_aa: CASSLIGTVGYTEAFF
cdr3_nt: TGTGCCAGCAGCTTAATTGGGACAGTTGGGTACACTGAAGCTTTCTTT

clone_size: .
d_call: .
j_call: TRBJ2-5
v_call: TRBV7-7
cdr3_aa: CASSVSGFGAQYF
cdr3_nt: TGTGCCAGCAGCGTATCTGGGTTTGGGGCCCAGTACTTC

clone_size: once
d_call: .
j_call: TRBJ1-1
v_call: TRBV14
cdr3_aa: CASSQKRGAEAFF
cdr3_nt: TGTGCCAGCAGCCAAAAAAGAGGGGCTGAAGCTTTCTTT

clone_size: .
d_call: .
j_call: TRBJ1-6
v_call: TRBV5-1
cdr3_aa: CASSFEALGGGTYNSPLHF
cdr3_nt: TGCGCCAGCAGCTTCGAAGCCTTGGGAGGAGGGACGTATAATTCACCCCTCCACTTT

clone_size: once
d_call: TRBD1
j_call: TRBJ2-2
v_call: TRBV5-1
cdr3_aa: CASSRDRNTGELFF
cdr3_nt: TGCGCCAGCAGTAGGGACAGGAACACCGGGGAGCTGTTTTTT

clone_size: .
d_call: .
j_call: TRBJ1-1
v_call: TRBV2
cdr3_aa: CASIPLQAPNTEAFF
cdr3_nt: TGTGCCAGCATTCCACTACAGGCCCCGAACACTGAAGCTTTCTTT

clone_size: once
d_call: .
j_call: TRBJ2-1
v_call: TRBV5-1
cdr3_aa: CASSLQEVNEQFF
cdr3_nt: TGCGCCAGCAGCTTACAGGAGGTCAATGAGCAGTTCTTC